These T cell receptor beta chains were read from a single sample in a study of cytomegalovirus exposure and HLA in healthy donors. Profiling relied on immunoSEQ multiplex PCR, and the TCRdb table lists in-frame clones only, not all of them. This sample carries around 90,000 clones, around nine tenths of them seen once, and the ten largest clones take over 8.5%. Sequencing was performed on PBMCs. The receptors derive from a man aged 25 to 45 in good health and CMV-seropositive. Both conserved end residues are part of each CDR3. The D gene is left open where the match is weak. Clone size is shown for a subset of rows, as once, few, many or a class of expanded clone.

CDR3aa	CDR3nt	abundance	d_gene	v_gene	j_gene
CASRQGQGLNQPQHF	TGTGCCAGCAGACAAGGACAGGGATTGAATCAGCCCCAGCATTTT	few	TRBD1	TRBV28	TRBJ1-5
CASSSTGQPQHF	TGTGCCAGCAGTTCGACAGGCCAGCCCCAGCATTTT	once	.	TRBV28	TRBJ1-5
CASSEGQINEKLFF	TGTGCCAGCAGTGAAGGGCAGATTAATGAAAAACTGTTTTTT	.	.	TRBV6-1	TRBJ1-4
CASSFDRYNEQFF	TGCGCCAGCAGCTTTGACAGATACAATGAGCAGTTCTTC	.	.	TRBV5-1	TRBJ2-1
CASSPALAGKQETQYF	TGTGCCAGCAGTCCCGCCCTAGCGGGAAAACAAGAGACCCAGTACTTC	.	TRBD2	TRBV28	TRBJ2-5
CASSSDRGTTNEKLFF	TGTGCCAGCAGTTCGGACAGGGGGACTACTAATGAAAAACTGTTTTTT	.	TRBD1	TRBV28	TRBJ1-4
CASSSLSGQVDEQFF	TGTGCCAGCAGTTCCCTGAGCGGGCAGGTGGATGAGCAGTTCTTC	.	.	TRBV6-5	TRBJ2-1
CASSLRGVGRGQVYEQFF	TGCGCCAGCAGCTTGAGGGGAGTCGGAAGGGGGCAAGTTTATGAGCAGTTCTTC	.	TRBD1	TRBV5-1	TRBJ2-1
CASSSRRGIAGRYNEQFF	TGTGCCAGCAGCTCGCGCCGAGGGATAGCGGGAAGATACAATGAGCAGTTCTTC	.	TRBD2	TRBV7-8	TRBJ2-1
CASSLSGWGSYNEQFF	TGTGCCAGCAGTCTTAGCGGTTGGGGGTCCTACAATGAGCAGTTCTTC	.	.	TRBV28	TRBJ2-1
CASSLHRRAGLRETQYF	TGTGCCAGCAGTTTACATCGTCGGGCAGGGCTTAGGGAGACCCAGTACTTC	.	.	TRBV27	TRBJ2-5
CASTLGLAKETQYF	TGTGCCAGCACCCTCGGACTAGCGAAAGAGACCCAGTACTTC	.	TRBD2	TRBV11-1	TRBJ2-5
CASSLRGIGSPLHF	TGTGCCAGCAGTTTAAGGGGGATCGGTTCACCCCTCCACTTT	.	.	TRBV28	TRBJ1-6
CASSWGQGPGETQYF	TGCGCCAGCAGCTGGGGACAGGGACCGGGGGAGACCCAGTACTTC	once	TRBD1	TRBV5-1	TRBJ2-5
CASIPRTGRREPQHF	TGTGCCAGCATCCCAAGGACAGGGAGGAGGGAGCCCCAGCATTTT	.	TRBD1	TRBV6-1	TRBJ1-5
CASSWGQGDTIYF	TGTGCCAGCAGCTGGGGACAGGGTGACACCATATATTTT	.	TRBD1	TRBV7-6	TRBJ1-3
CASREGPLKETQYF	TGTGCCAGCAGGGAGGGGCCGCTGAAAGAGACCCAGTACTTC	.	.	TRBV6-1	TRBJ2-5
CASSQEGGGAYGYTF	TGCGCCAGCAGCCAAGAGGGTGGGGGGGCCTATGGCTACACCTTC	.	.	TRBV4-1	TRBJ1-2
CASSVLRDTIYF	TGTGCCAGCAGCGTACTCCGAGACACCATATATTTT	.	.	TRBV7-9	TRBJ1-3
CASSLAGLASGKETQYF	TGTGCCAGCAGCTTAGCAGGACTAGCGAGTGGAAAAGAGACCCAGTACTTC	.	TRBD2	TRBV7-9	TRBJ2-5
CASSILAGSLTGELFF	TGTGCCAGCAGCATCCTAGCGGGAAGTTTAACCGGGGAGCTGTTTTTT	.	TRBD2	TRBV14	TRBJ2-2
CASSQGYSYEQYF	TGTGCCAGCAGCCAGGGCTACTCCTACGAGCAGTACTTC	few	.	TRBV14	TRBJ2-7
CATEGGAWETQYF	TGTGCCACCGAAGGGGGCGCCTGGGAGACCCAGTACTTC	.	TRBD1	TRBV28	TRBJ2-5
CASSWGLSWGTEAFF	TGCGCCAGCAGCTGGGGCCTATCGTGGGGCACTGAAGCTTTCTTT	few	.	TRBV5-1	TRBJ1-1
CASSGGTTDTQYF	TGTGCCAGCAGTGGGGGGACTACAGATACGCAGTATTTT	.	.	TRBV6-1	TRBJ2-3
CASIPPFGNTIYF	TGTGCCAGCATCCCTCCCTTTGGAAACACCATATATTTT	.	.	TRBV11-2	TRBJ1-3
CAWSHDRGNQPQHF	TGTGCCTGGAGCCACGACAGGGGGAATCAGCCCCAGCATTTT	.	TRBD1	TRBV30	TRBJ1-5
CASGQTGSIYEQYF	TGTGCCAGCGGACAGACAGGGTCGATCTACGAGCAGTACTTC	.	TRBD1	TRBV6-5	TRBJ2-7
CASSIGVRGYSRSYEQYF	TGTGCCAGTAGTATAGGAGTTCGGGGATACTCACGCTCCTACGAGCAGTACTTC	.	.	TRBV19	TRBJ2-7
CASGGGGKNIQYF	TGTGCCAGCGGGGGGGGCGGCAAAAACATTCAGTACTTC	.	.	TRBV6-5	TRBJ2-4
CASRPRASGFNEQFF	TGTGCCAGCAGGCCACGTGCTAGCGGATTTAATGAGCAGTTCTTC	few	TRBD2	TRBV2	TRBJ2-1
CASSLTLQGGNQPQHF	TGTGCCAGCAGTTTGACTCTCCAGGGGGGCAATCAGCCCCAGCATTTT	.	TRBD1	TRBV28	TRBJ1-5
CASSPSGGRTDTQYF	TGTGCCAGCAGTCCTAGCGGGGGGCGCACAGATACGCAGTATTTT	.	TRBD2	TRBV4-2	TRBJ2-3
CASSFGGRAGTDTQYF	TGTGCCAGCAGCTTTGGCGGGAGGGCTGGCACAGATACGCAGTATTTT	.	TRBD2	TRBV7-2	TRBJ2-3
CASRQGSSSYNEQFF	TGTGCCAGTAGACAGGGGTCGAGCTCCTACAATGAGCAGTTCTTC	.	TRBD1	TRBV19	TRBJ2-1
CASRTGVAGALLFEQFF	TGTGCCAGCAGGACTGGGGTAGCGGGAGCTTTATTATTTGAGCAGTTCTTC	.	TRBD2	TRBV27	TRBJ2-1
CASSNLAGVEQFF	TGTGCCAGCAGCAATCTAGCGGGAGTGGAGCAGTTCTTC	once	TRBD2	TRBV6-6	TRBJ2-1
CASSTSSEQYF	TGTGCCAGCAGTACCTCTAGCGAGCAGTACTTC	few	.	TRBV6-6	TRBJ2-7
CASSLQGSAGELFF	TGCGCCAGCAGCTTGCAGGGTTCGGCCGGGGAGCTGTTTTTT	.	.	TRBV5-1	TRBJ2-2
CASSRGTGTAYEQYF	TGTGCCAGCAGTCGAGGGACAGGAACAGCCTACGAGCAGTACTTC	.	.	TRBV21-1	TRBJ2-7
CASSFGTGGITEAFF	TGTGCCAGCAGTTTCGGGACAGGGGGCATCACTGAAGCTTTCTTT	.	TRBD1	TRBV27	TRBJ1-1
CASSPGDRESQYF	TGTGCCAGCAGTCCTGGGGACAGGGAATCTCAGTACTTC	.	TRBD1	TRBV27	TRBJ2-5
CASSEERQQQFF	TGTGCCAGCAGTGAGGAGCGGCAGCAGCAGTTCTTC	.	.	TRBV2	TRBJ2-1
CASPGDRAAMNTEAFF	TGTGCCAGCCCAGGGGACAGGGCAGCCATGAACACTGAAGCTTTCTTT	.	TRBD1	TRBV7-9	TRBJ1-1
CASSLAGSLSGNTIYF	TGCGCCAGCAGCTTGGCCGGGAGCTTGTCTGGAAACACCATATATTTT	.	.	TRBV5-1	TRBJ1-3
CASSLGVMQMGGWGTYEQYF	TGCGCCAGCAGCTTGGGGGTCATGCAGATGGGAGGGTGGGGTACCTACGAGCAGTACTTC	.	TRBD2	TRBV5-1	TRBJ2-7
CASSLGSRGSDNEQFF	TGTGCCAGCAGCTTAGGGTCCAGGGGGTCGGACAATGAGCAGTTCTTC	.	TRBD1	TRBV7-9	TRBJ2-1
CASSLFQGRDTQYF	TGTGCCAGCAGTTTGTTCCAGGGGCGAGATACGCAGTATTTT	.	.	TRBV27	TRBJ2-3
CASTGVGSQKYGYTF	TGTGCCAGCACGGGGGTTGGGTCGCAAAAATATGGCTACACCTTC	few	.	TRBV6-1	TRBJ1-2
CASSLLDRVGSEQYF	TGTGCCAGCAGTTTACTGGACAGGGTAGGAAGCGAGCAGTACTTC	.	TRBD1	TRBV28	TRBJ2-7
CASSLGQGAQPQHF	TGTGCCAGCAGTTTGGGACAGGGGGCTCAGCCCCAGCATTTT	.	TRBD1	TRBV28	TRBJ1-5
CSARHRDSGFF	TGCAGTGCTAGACATCGGGACAGCGGATTTTTT	.	TRBD1	TRBV20-1	TRBJ2-2